This T cell receptor beta chain was captured in a study of T cell responses to AZD1222 COVID-19 vaccine. Produced via immunoSEQ multiplex PCR; TCRdb's table is partial and in-frame only. This table holds about 150,000 clones, less than 90% found once. Comment on this clone: Its antigen is unidentified.

Notes on the study in general: AZD1222 recipients seropositive at baseline numbered only 5 or 6.

This TCR was sampled from an adult who had recovered from COVID-19. Specimen: peripheral blood, collected after recovery from COVID-19.

The CDR3 region has the DNA TGTGCCAGCAGCTCTAACACCTACGAGCAGTACTTC. Its translation: CASSSNTYEQYF. The chain carries TRBV7-2 and TRBJ2-7; D is uncertain. The CDR3 totals 12 residues. V was pared by 4 bases and J by 2 bases, with 6 bases between. CDR1 is SGHTA, CDR2 FQGNSA, per germline.